This TCR beta chain was found in a study of cytomegalovirus exposure and HLA in healthy donors. Clones were read by immunoSEQ multiplex PCR, and TCRdb kept only the in-frame ones, dropping some. Among about 240,000 clones listed, around 87% were seen once. Note on this clone: Its antigen is undetermined.

The donors were in the roughly 130-subject validation cohort; that cohort was separate from the 666-subject first cohort. The CDR3 runs 16 residues. Germline V gene lookup returns CDR1 SEHNR and CDR2 FQNEAQ (reference sequence). V trimming: 2 bases; J trimming: 7 bases; junction bases outside the gene matches: 8. Notes on the study in general: Rare TCR sequences predominated, though certain public TCRs were found in many donors.

The TCR comes from a woman younger than 45 in good health and CMV-seropositive. The V gene is TRBV7-9, the J gene TRBJ1-4, with 9 bases fitting TRBD1. Sequencing was done on a sample of PBMCs. CDR3: CASSLLGGQGSEKLFF. The DNA for the CDR3 is TGTGCCAGCAGCTTATTAGGGGGACAGGGAAGTGAAAAACTGTTTTTT.